These 14 T cell receptor beta chains share one sample of origin, sequenced in a study of Graves' ophthalmopathy and Graves' hyperthyroidism (dated by TCRdb to between 2018 and 2020). Reads for this sample came from an Illumina HiSeq 2000. For repertoire sequencing, the TCR beta CDR3 regions were amplified from RNA transcripts. The first round was an RT-PCR using HTBI primers with the Qiagen OneStep RT-PCR kit, and this first round was followed by a second-round multiplex PCR, then size selection and purification. TCRdb applied fastp at Q25 and MiXCR to the public reads, then kept only in-frame beta chains. Every CDR3 protein is listed once, alongside the most common genes and DNA of its rows. For this sample the table gives about 480,000 distinct CDR3 sequences, of which roughly 14% were detected only once. The top ten constitute more than 8.5% of the sample. Sequencing input: blood. The receptors were sampled from a woman in her twenties or thirties with Graves' ophthalmopathy. Donor details come from another sample of the same person, matched by shared clones.

The V gene is TRBV30, the J gene TRBJ1-1, with no clear D. V lost 1 base and J 4 bases, leaving 4 bases between the germline ends. Looked up from germline, CDR1 is GTSNPN and CDR2 is SVGIG (reference sequence). This CDR3 has 11 amino acids. CDR3 coding DNA: TGTGCCTGGAGTGAGATCACTGAAGCTTTCTTT. Translated, it gives CAWSEITEAFF.

This clonotype was found many times. The chain uses TRBV5-5 and TRBJ2-5; unclear D gene. V was cut by 2 bases and J by 1 base, with 9 bases left in between. Germline lookup yields CDR1 SGHKS and CDR2 YYEKEE (reference sequence). The CDR3 length is 14 residues. CDR3 amino acids: CASSLRSLQETQYF. In DNA form, the CDR3 reads TGTGCCAGCAGCTTACGCTCACTCCAAGAGACCCAGTACTTC.

Many counts were recorded for this clonotype. The chain links TRBV10-3 to TRBJ2-7, with TRBD1 identical over 9 bases. The CDR3 runs 15 residues. V was clipped by 5 bases and J by 6 bases; unmatched bases: 11. The germline CDR1 and CDR2 sequences are ENHRY and SYGVKD. In nucleotides, the CDR3 is TGTGCCATCAGTCCCTCGGGACAGGGAATCCGCGAGCAGTACTTC. This encodes CAISPSGQGIREQYF.

At least ten counts were recorded for this clonotype. The chain has TRBV12-3 or TRBV12-4 and TRBJ2-7; TRBD1 or TRBD2 may be the D gene (5 bases each). This CDR3 contains 14 residues. The V end lost 2 bases, the J end lost 3 bases, and 11 bases lay between the germline ends. The chain's CDR3 is CASSLRPGLYEQYF. DNA of the CDR3: TGTGCCAGCAGTTTACGGCCGGGGCTCTACGAGCAGTACTTC.

This clonotype was observed many times. The gene calls are TRBV24-1 and TRBJ1-2; possibly TRBD1 for D (5 bases). V was trimmed by 8 bases and J by 4 bases, leaving 16 bases between them. The CDR3 loop spans 14 amino acids. Germline CDR1 is KGHDR and CDR2 is SFDVKD. Here the CDR3 DNA reads TGTGCCACCAACGACGACAGACACGGCTATGGCTACACCTTC. This codes for CATNDDRHGYGYTF.

This clonotype was observed a few times. The chain recombines TRBV27 with TRBJ1-1, with 7 positions matching TRBD1. The J segment lost 5 bases and the V segment lost 7 bases, leaving 4 bases of the junction unmatched. This CDR3 comprises 12 residues. Per the germline V gene, CDR1 is MNHEY and CDR2 is SMNVEV (reference sequence). CDR3 in DNA: TGTGCCAGCAATAACAGGGGAACTGAAGCTTTCTTT. Residues: CASNNRGTEAFF.

CDR3 residues: CASKRASDSTEAFF. The CDR3, as DNA: TGCGCCAGCAAAAGGGCCTCCGATAGCACTGAAGCTTTCTTT. The V gene is TRBV5-1, the J gene TRBJ1-1; no reliable D call. Germline V gene lookup returns CDR1 SGHRS and CDR2 YFSETQ. V lost 6 bases, J lost 4 bases, and 16 bases lay in between. The CDR3 loop spans 14 amino acids.

This clonotype showed up many times. The chain joins TRBV29-1 to TRBJ2-5, with a possible D match to TRBD2 (6 bases). The germline V gene has CDR1 SQVTM and CDR2 ANQGSEA. The ends were cut back, 4 bases at V and 2 bases at J, with 14 bases in the middle. The CDR3 runs to 14 residues. The CDR3 reads CSVVAGYNQETQYF. The CDR3 nucleotides read TGCAGCGTTGTTGCGGGGTACAATCAAGAGACCCAGTACTTC.

This clonotype was observed many times. The V call is TRBV6-1, the J call TRBJ1-5; D is uncertain. This CDR3 has 16 amino acids. The V end lost 1 base, the J end lost 0 bases, and 10 bases lay between the germline ends. Germline V lookup: CDR1 MNHNS, CDR2 SASEGT. The CDR3 DNA sequence: TGTGCCAGCAGTGAAGTTACCGGGTATAGCAATCAGCCCCAGCATTTT. It is translated as CASSEVTGYSNQPQHF.

Many counts were recorded for this clonotype. The rearrangement joins TRBV28 to TRBJ2-7; D ambiguous. CDR3 size: 14 residues. CDR1 is MDHEN and CDR2 is SYDVKM in the germline V gene. The V end was cut by 2 bases, the J end by 2 bases, with 10 bases between. The CDR3 DNA sequence: TGTGCCAGCAGTTTACGTGTTACGCCCTACGAGCAGTACTTC. Translated, it gives CASSLRVTPYEQYF.

The rearrangement links TRBV7-2 to TRBJ2-7; unclear D gene. Trimming removed 5 bases from V and 0 bases from J, with 5 bases in between. Germline V gives CDR1 SGHTA, CDR2 FQGNSA. The CDR3 extends over 12 amino acids. CDR3 residues: CASSRYSYEQYF. The CDR3 DNA reads as TGTGCCAGCAGCCGCTACTCCTACGAGCAGTACTTC.

This clonotype has at least ten counts. V is TRBV27 and J is TRBJ1-2, with D possibly being TRBD1 (5 bases). Trimming removed 4 bases from V and 5 bases from J, with 11 bases in between. Germline V gives CDR1 MNHEY, CDR2 SMNVEV (reference sequence). The CDR3 is made up of 13 amino acids. This CDR3 is CASSSRGAYGYTF. As DNA, the CDR3 is TGTGCCAGCAGTTCCCGGGGCGCGTATGGCTACACCTTC.

The chain uses TRBV6-5 and TRBJ2-1; a possible D gene is TRBD1 (6 bases). The V and J ends lost 2 bases and 8 bases respectively, with 13 bases between them. Germline CDR1 is MNHEY and CDR2 is SVGAGI. CDR3 size: 14 residues. The CDR3 here is CASSYGGHLYEQFF. The CDR3 nucleotides are TGTGCCAGCAGTTACGGGGGACACCTCTATGAGCAGTTCTTC.

Ten or more counts support this clonotype. The chain recombines TRBV29-1 with TRBJ2-7; TRBD1 aligns across 10 bases. Germline V gives CDR1 SQVTM, CDR2 ANQGSEA. The CDR3 sequence is 13 residues long. V lost 7 bases, J lost 5 bases, and 8 bases stayed unmatched. In DNA, the CDR3 is TGCAGCGCTTGGGGACAGGGGAAAAACGAGCAGTACTTC. Its protein product is CSAWGQGKNEQYF.